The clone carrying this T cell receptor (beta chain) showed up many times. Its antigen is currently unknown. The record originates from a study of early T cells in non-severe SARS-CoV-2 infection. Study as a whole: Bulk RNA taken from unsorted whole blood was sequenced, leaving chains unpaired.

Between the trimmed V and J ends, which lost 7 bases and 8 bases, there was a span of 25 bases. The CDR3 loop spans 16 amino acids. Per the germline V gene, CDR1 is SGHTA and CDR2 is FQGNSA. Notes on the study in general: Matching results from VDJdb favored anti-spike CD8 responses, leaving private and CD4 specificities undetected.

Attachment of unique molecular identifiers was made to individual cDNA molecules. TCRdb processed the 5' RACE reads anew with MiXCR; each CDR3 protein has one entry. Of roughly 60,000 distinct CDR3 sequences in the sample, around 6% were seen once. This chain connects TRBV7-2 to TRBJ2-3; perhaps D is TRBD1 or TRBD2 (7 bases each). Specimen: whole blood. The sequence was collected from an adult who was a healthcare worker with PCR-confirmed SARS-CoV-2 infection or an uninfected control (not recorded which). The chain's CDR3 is CASTIIGPGGAGTQYF. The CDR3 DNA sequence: TGTGCCAGCACGATAATAGGACCAGGGGGGGCTGGTACGCAGTATTTT.